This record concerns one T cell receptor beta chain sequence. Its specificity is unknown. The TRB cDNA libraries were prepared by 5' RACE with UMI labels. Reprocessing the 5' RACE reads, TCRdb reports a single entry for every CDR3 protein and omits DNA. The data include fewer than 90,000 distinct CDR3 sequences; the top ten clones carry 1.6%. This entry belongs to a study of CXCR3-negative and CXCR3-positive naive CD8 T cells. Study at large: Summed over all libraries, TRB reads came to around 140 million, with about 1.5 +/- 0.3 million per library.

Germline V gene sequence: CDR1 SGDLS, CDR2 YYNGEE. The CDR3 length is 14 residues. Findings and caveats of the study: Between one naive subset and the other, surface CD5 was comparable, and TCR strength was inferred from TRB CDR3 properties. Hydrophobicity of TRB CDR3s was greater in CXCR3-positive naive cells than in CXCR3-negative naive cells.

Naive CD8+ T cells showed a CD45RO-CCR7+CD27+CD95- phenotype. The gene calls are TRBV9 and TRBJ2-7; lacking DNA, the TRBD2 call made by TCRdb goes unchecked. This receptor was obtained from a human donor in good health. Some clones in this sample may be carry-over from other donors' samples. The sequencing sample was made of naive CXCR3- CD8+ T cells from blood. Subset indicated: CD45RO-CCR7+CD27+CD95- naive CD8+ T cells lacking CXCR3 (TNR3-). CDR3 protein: CASSGGGSSHEQYF.